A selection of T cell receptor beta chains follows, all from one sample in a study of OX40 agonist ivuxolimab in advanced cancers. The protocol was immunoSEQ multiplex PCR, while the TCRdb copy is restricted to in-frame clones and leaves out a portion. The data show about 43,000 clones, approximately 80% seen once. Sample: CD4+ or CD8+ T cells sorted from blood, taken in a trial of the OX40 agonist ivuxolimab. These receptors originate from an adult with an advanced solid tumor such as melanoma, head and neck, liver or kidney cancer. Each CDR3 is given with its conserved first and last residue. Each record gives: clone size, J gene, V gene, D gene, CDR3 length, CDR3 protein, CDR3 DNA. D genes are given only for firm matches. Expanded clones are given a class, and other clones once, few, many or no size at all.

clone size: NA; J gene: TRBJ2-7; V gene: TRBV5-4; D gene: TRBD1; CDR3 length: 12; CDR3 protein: CASSSGQGEQYF; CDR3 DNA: TGTGCCAGCAGCTCGGGACAGGGGGAACAGTACTTC
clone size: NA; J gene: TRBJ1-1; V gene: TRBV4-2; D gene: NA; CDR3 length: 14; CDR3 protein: CASSQGSVGTEAFF; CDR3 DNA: TGTGCCAGCAGCCAGGGCAGCGTGGGCACTGAAGCTTTCTTT
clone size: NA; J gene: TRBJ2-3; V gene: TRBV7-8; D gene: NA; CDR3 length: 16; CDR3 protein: CASRLGGGWGTDTQYF; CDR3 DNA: TGTGCCAGCAGGCTAGGAGGGGGGTGGGGCACAGATACGCAGTATTTT
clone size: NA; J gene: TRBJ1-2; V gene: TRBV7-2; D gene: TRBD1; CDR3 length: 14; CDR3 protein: CASRRDRGLYGYTF; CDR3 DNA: TGTGCCAGCAGGAGGGACAGGGGGCTATATGGCTACACCTTC
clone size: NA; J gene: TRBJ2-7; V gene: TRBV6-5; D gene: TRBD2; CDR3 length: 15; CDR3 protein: CASSLSGAPPYEQYF; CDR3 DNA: TGTGCCAGCAGCCTTAGCGGGGCCCCCCCCTACGAGCAGTACTTC
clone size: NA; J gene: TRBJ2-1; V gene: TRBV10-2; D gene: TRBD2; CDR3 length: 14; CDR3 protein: CASRPRGSYNEQFF; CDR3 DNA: TGCGCCAGCCGCCCGCGCGGGAGTTACAATGAGCAGTTCTTC
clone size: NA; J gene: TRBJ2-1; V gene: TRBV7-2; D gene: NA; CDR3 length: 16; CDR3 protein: CASSLTTTRRYNEQFF; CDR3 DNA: TGTGCCAGCAGCTTAACGACGACCCGGCGGTACAATGAGCAGTTCTTC
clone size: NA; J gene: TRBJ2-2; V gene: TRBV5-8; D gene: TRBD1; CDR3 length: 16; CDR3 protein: CASSTYAGGAVGELFF; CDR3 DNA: TGTGCCAGCAGCACATATGCAGGGGGCGCGGTCGGGGAGCTGTTTTTT
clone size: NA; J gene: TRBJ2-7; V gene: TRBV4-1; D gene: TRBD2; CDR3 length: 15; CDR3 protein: CASSRGGGNPYEQYF; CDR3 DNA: TGCGCCAGCAGCCGCGGGGGGGGGAACCCCTACGAGCAGTACTTC
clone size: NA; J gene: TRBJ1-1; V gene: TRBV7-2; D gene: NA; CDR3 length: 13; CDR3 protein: CASSADRNTEAFF; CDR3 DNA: TGTGCCAGCAGCGCAGACAGAAACACTGAAGCTTTCTTT
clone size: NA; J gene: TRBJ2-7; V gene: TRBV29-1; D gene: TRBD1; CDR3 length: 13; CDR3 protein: CSARTGNLAEQYF; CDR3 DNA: TGCAGCGCCCGGACAGGGAATTTGGCCGAGCAGTACTTC
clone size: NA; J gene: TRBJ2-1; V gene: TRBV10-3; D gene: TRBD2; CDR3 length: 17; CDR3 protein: CAISESSLGTRINEQFF; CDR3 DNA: TGTGCCATCAGTGAGTCGTCCCTCGGGACTAGAATAAATGAGCAGTTCTTC
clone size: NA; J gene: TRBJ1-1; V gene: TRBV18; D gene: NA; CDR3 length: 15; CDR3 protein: CASSPNTATLLGAFF; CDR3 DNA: TGTGCCAGCTCACCGAACACAGCTACCCTTTTGGGAGCTTTCTTT
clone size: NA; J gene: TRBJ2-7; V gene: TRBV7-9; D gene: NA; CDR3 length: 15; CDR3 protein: CASSLGPDGRYEQYF; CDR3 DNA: TGTGCCAGCAGCTTGGGACCGGACGGGCGGTACGAGCAGTACTTC
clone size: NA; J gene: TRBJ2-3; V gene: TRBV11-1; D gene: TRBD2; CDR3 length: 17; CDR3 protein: CASSLGGTSGAGDTQYF; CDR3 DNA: TGTGCCAGCAGCTTAGGGGGGACTAGCGGGGCAGGAGATACGCAGTATTTT
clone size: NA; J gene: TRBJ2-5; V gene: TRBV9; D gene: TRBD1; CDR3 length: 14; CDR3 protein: CASSAGTAKETQYF; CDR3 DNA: TGTGCCAGCAGCGCTGGGACAGCCAAAGAGACCCAGTACTTC
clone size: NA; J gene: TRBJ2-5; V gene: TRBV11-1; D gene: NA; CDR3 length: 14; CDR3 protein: CASSLTTTVETQYF; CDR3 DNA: TGTGCCAGCAGCTTGACAACGACAGTGGAAACCCAGTACTTC
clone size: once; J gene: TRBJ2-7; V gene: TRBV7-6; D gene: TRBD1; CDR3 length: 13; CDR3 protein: CASSLDRGHEQYF; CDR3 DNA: TGTGCCAGCAGCTTAGACAGGGGCCACGAGCAGTACTTC
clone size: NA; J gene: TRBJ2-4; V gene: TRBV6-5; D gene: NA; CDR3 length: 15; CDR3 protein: CASSYRVGAKNIQYF; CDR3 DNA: TGTGCCAGCAGTTATCGGGTTGGGGCCAAAAACATTCAGTACTTC
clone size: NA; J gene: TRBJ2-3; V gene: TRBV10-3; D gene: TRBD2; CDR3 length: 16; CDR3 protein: CAITPGLAGLRDTQYF; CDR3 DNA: TGTGCCATCACCCCGGGACTAGCGGGATTGCGAGATACGCAGTATTTT
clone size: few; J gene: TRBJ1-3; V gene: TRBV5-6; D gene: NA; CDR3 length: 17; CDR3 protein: CASSVRRRNPAGNTIYF; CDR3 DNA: TGTGCCAGCAGCGTCCGGCGGAGAAATCCGGCTGGAAACACCATATATTTT
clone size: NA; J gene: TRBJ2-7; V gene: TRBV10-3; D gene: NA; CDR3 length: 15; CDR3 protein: CAISERRGRSYEQYF; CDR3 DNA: TGTGCCATCAGTGAACGGAGGGGGCGGTCCTACGAGCAGTACTTC
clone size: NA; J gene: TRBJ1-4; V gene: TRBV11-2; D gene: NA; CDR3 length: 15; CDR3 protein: CASSLGGDANEKLFF; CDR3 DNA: TGTGCCAGCAGCTTAGGCGGGGACGCTAATGAAAAACTGTTTTTT
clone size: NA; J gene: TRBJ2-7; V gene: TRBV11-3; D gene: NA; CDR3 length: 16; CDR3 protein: CASSRTYTGTDNEQYF; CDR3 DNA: TGTGCCAGCAGCCGCACTTATACCGGGACCGATAACGAACAGTACTTC
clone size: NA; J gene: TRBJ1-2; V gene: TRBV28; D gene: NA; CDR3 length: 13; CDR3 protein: CASSPTVSYGYTF; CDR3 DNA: TGTGCCAGCAGTCCCACAGTCAGCTATGGCTACACCTTC
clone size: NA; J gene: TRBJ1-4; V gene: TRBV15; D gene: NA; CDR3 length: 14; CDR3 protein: CTTSRDMANEKLFF; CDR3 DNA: TGTACCACCAGCAGAGATATGGCGAATGAAAAACTGTTTTTT